Sequencing of this TCR beta chain was carried out in a study of OX40 agonist ivuxolimab in advanced cancers. Study-wide context: Ivuxolimab doses were 0.01, 0.1, 0.3, 1.5, 3 or 10 mg/kg every 2 weeks.

Study-wide results and caveats: Normalized T-cell clonal expansion was also low in a subset of nonresponders.

With autoimmune disease history or systemic immunosuppression, patients were excluded. Regarding this clone: Its antigen is unknown.

CDR3 length: 13 residues. Germline assignment: CDR1 LGHNT and CDR2 FRNRAP. V lost 5 bases and J lost 5, with 12 bases in between. TCRdb keeps only in-frame clones here, not all; method: immunoSEQ multiplex PCR. The data contain 60,000 to 65,000 clones, 90% to 95% of them singletons. The chain uses TRBV12-5 and TRBJ2-5; no firm D call. This TCR derives from an adult with an advanced solid tumor such as melanoma, head and neck, liver or kidney cancer. Specimen: CD4+ or CD8+ T cells sorted from blood, collected in a trial of the OX40 agonist ivuxolimab. For the CDR3, the DNA is TGTGCTAGTGGTCCCCCTCCCGGGGAGACCCAGTACTTC. Amino acid sequence: CASGPPPGETQYF.